These 24 T cell receptor beta chains share one sample of origin, sequenced in a study of shared clonotypes between healthy human individuals. Cells designated naive CD8 were CD45RO-negative and were positively selected for CCR7, with terminally differentiated effector memory CD45RA+ cells excluded. Libraries were prepared by immunoSEQ multiplex PCR; TCRdb keeps only in-frame clonotypes and omits some of them. This sample has about 2 million clones, with about 95% found just once. What was sequenced was naive CD8+ T cells sorted from blood. The receptors stem from a man younger than 30 in good health.

The chain joins TRBV7-2 to TRBJ1-1; 7 bases agree with TRBD1. The CDR3 loop spans 14 amino acids. Germline assignment: CDR1 SGHTA and CDR2 FQGNSA. Trimming removed 3 bases from V and 5 bases from J; junction bases left unmatched: 6. The CDR3 nucleotides read TGTGCCAGCAGCTTCGACAGGGAGGTAACTGAAGCTTTCTTT. Its translation is CASSFDREVTEAFF.

This chain joins TRBV7-6 and TRBJ2-1; the match to TRBD1 covers 10 bases. CDR3 length equals 15 residues. Germline trimming cut 1 base from V and 8 bases from J; bases unmatched to any gene: 5. CDR1 and CDR2 (germline): SGHVS, FNYEAQ. CDR3 loop: CASSLGQGAGYEQFF. In DNA, the CDR3 is TGTGCCAGCAGCTTAGGACAGGGGGCAGGTTATGAGCAGTTCTTC.

This clone was seen only once. This CDR3 is also generated by other DNA sequences in the sample. J is TRBJ2-2 and V is TRBV27; D uncertain. This CDR3 contains 13 residues. Trimming removed 3 bases from V and 3 bases from J, with 5 bases in between. Germline V gene sequence: CDR1 MNHEY, CDR2 SMNVEV (reference sequence). As DNA, the CDR3 is TGTGCCAGCAGTTTGACCCACACCGGGGAGCTGTTTTTT. Protein: CASSLTHTGELFF.

The chain recombines TRBV4-1 with TRBJ1-2, with a tentative D call TRBD1 (6 bases). The CDR3 has 15 residues. V lost 1 base and J lost 8, with 17 bases in between. Germline CDR1 MGHRA, CDR2 YSYEKL. The DNA of the CDR3 is TGCGCCAGCAGCCAAGGTTCACAGGGCTTTTACGGCTACACCTTC. It translates to CASSQGSQGFYGYTF.

The chain links TRBV4-1 to TRBJ1-1; TRBD1 is a possible D gene (6 bases). The germline gives CDR1 MGHRA, CDR2 YSYEKL. V lost 5 bases and J 5 bases, leaving 12 bases between the germline ends. This CDR3 spans 13 amino acids. CDR3 residues: CASSTRGGTEAFF. CDR3 sequence (DNA): TGCGCCAGCAGCACGAGGGGGGGGACTGAAGCTTTCTTT.

This chain uses TRBV28 with TRBJ1-3, with a tentative D call TRBD1 (6 bases). The germline V and J ends were trimmed by 3 bases and 3 bases, with 15 bases remaining between them. The CDR3 has 16 amino acids. Per the germline V gene, CDR1 is MDHEN and CDR2 is SYDVKM. The chain's CDR3 is CASSFLNDRFGNTIYF. As DNA, the CDR3 is TGTGCCAGCAGTTTCCTAAATGACAGGTTTGGAAACACCATATATTTT.

V usage is TRBV5-1 and J usage is TRBJ2-3; 9 bases line up with TRBD1. Losses at the gene ends were 6 bases for V and 5 bases for J; bases not matched to a gene: 10. Germline V gene lookup returns CDR1 SGHRS and CDR2 YFSETQ. The CDR3 is made up of 15 amino acids. The CDR3 DNA reads TGCGCCAGCACCCTTTCGACAGGGGGATTAGATACGCAGTATTTT. Its protein is CASTLSTGGLDTQYF.

The chain employs TRBV4-1 and TRBJ1-3, with 8 bases fitting TRBD1. This CDR3 has 18 amino acids. The V gene's germline CDR1 is MGHRA and CDR2 YSYEKL. Losses at the gene ends were 0 bases for V and 0 bases for J; bases not matched to a gene: 7. Written as DNA, the CDR3 is TGCGCCAGCAGCCAAGATCGGGACAGGTCCAGCTCTGGAAACACCATATATTTT. Amino acids: CASSQDRDRSSSGNTIYF.

DNA of the CDR3: TGCGCCAGCAGCCCTTCTATCGTGAACACCGGGGAGCTGTTTTTT. This gives the protein CASSPSIVNTGELFF. This chain links TRBV4-1 with TRBJ2-2; no clear D gene. Germline CDR1 MGHRA, CDR2 YSYEKL. There are 15 residues in the CDR3. V was pared by 4 bases and J by 1 base, with 10 bases between.

In nucleotides, the CDR3 is TGTGCCAGCAGCCACGGACTAGCCTACGAGCAGTACTTC. Protein: CASSHGLAYEQYF. The rearrangement links TRBV2 to TRBJ2-7, with 7 bases matching TRBD2. In germline, CDR1 is SNHLY, CDR2 FYNNEI. The CDR3 sequence is 13 residues long. V was clipped by 6 bases and J by 2 bases; unmatched bases: 4.

V is TRBV9 and J is TRBJ2-2, with D possibly being TRBD2 (6 bases). Germline loops: CDR1 SGDLS, CDR2 YYNGEE. The CDR3 has 15 amino acids. Trimming shortened V by 7 bases and J by 0 bases, and 13 bases separated the two germline ends. For the CDR3, the DNA is TGTGCCAGCGGCCTGGGACTTCCGAACACCGGGGAGCTGTTTTTT. This sequence encodes CASGLGLPNTGELFF. Together with reference TRBV9 and TRBJ2-2, the CDR3 gives the full variable domain: DSGVTQTPKHLITATGQRVTLRCSPRSGDLSVYWYQQSLDQGLQFLIQYYNGEERAKGNILERFSAQQFPDLHSELNLSSLELGDSALYFCASGLGLPNTGELFFGEGSRLTVL.

The chain recombines TRBV5-6 with TRBJ1-2, with 8 bases identical to TRBD1. J lost 2 bases, V lost 6 bases, and 9 bases had no gene match. This CDR3 contains 15 residues. Germline V lookup: CDR1 SGHDT, CDR2 YYEEEE. The CDR3 loop reads CASNIGAGGNYGYTF. As DNA, the CDR3 is TGTGCCAGCAACATTGGGGCAGGGGGCAACTATGGCTACACCTTC.

The gene calls are TRBV6-1 and TRBJ1-1, with D hard to call. The ends were cut back, 5 bases at V and 8 bases at J, with 15 bases in the middle. The CDR3 consists of 13 residues. Germline V gives CDR1 MNHNS, CDR2 SASEGT. The CDR3 DNA sequence: TGTGCCAGCAGTATAACCGGGAGGCGGGAAGCTTTCTTT. This gives the protein CASSITGRREAFF.

This sequence joins TRBV4-1 and TRBJ2-1; D is possibly TRBD2 (6 bases). This CDR3 spans 14 amino acids. The V gene's germline CDR1 is MGHRA and CDR2 YSYEKL. Between the trimmed V and J ends, which lost 4 bases and 2 bases, there was a span of 9 bases. The CDR3 here is CASSLSGAYNEQFF. The CDR3 nucleotides are TGCGCCAGCAGCCTTAGCGGCGCCTACAATGAGCAGTTCTTC.

The chain recombines TRBV6-5 with TRBJ2-7, with TRBD1 identical over 7 bases. Per the germline V gene, CDR1 is MNHEY and CDR2 is SVGAGI. The J segment lost 4 bases and the V segment lost 6 bases, leaving 9 bases of the junction unmatched. This CDR3 has 14 amino acids. CDR3 region: CASSDREQGYEQYF. CDR3 in DNA: TGTGCCAGCAGCGACAGGGAACAAGGGTACGAGCAGTACTTC.

V is TRBV10-3 and J is TRBJ1-5, with 7 positions matching TRBD1. From germline, CDR1 is ENHRY and CDR2 SYGVKD. Germline trimming cut 4 bases from V and 1 base from J; bases unmatched to any gene: 1. The CDR3 length is 14 residues. The CDR3 coding sequence is TGTGCCATCAGTGCGACAGGGAGCAATCAGCCCCAGCATTTT. Protein: CAISATGSNQPQHF.

V usage is TRBV11-2 and J usage is TRBJ2-7; TRBD2 agrees at 13 bases. J gave up 5 bases and V 5 bases, and 9 bases lay outside the gene matches. Germline CDR1 is SGHAT and CDR2 is FQNNGV. The CDR3 contains 16 residues. CDR3 region: CASSPAGTSGIHEQYF. The CDR3, as DNA: TGTGCCAGCAGCCCAGCCGGGACTAGCGGGATCCACGAGCAGTACTTC. Looking up the rest from reference TRBV11-2 and TRBJ2-7 gives the full variable domain: EAGVAQSPRYKIIEKRQSVAFWCNPISGHATLYWYQQILGQGPKLLIQFQNNGVVDDSQLPKDRFSAERLKGVDSTLKIQPAKLEDSAVYLCASSPAGTSGIHEQYFGPGTRLTVT.

This chain links TRBV9 with TRBJ2-2; D remains ambiguous. Trimming took off 7 bases at V and 7 bases at J, with 20 bases between the two ends. Germline V gives CDR1 SGDLS, CDR2 YYNGEE. This CDR3 spans 15 amino acids. This CDR3 reads CASHSGEYEHGELFF. Written as DNA, the CDR3 is TGTGCCAGCCACTCTGGCGAATACGAACACGGGGAGCTGTTTTTT.

The chain couples TRBV6-5 to TRBJ1-1, with D tentatively TRBD1 (5 bases). Trimming took off 2 bases at V and 4 bases at J, with 11 bases between the two ends. CDR3 size: 14 residues. Per the germline V gene, CDR1 is MNHEY and CDR2 is SVGAGI. CDR3 loop: CASSYALGGTEAFF. The CDR3 DNA is TGTGCCAGCAGTTACGCCCTCGGGGGCACTGAAGCTTTCTTT.

The V gene is TRBV6-1, the J gene TRBJ2-7, with D perhaps matching TRBD1 (6 bases). The V gene's germline CDR1 is MNHNS and CDR2 SASEGT. V lost 3 bases and J 2 bases, leaving 14 bases between the germline ends. The CDR3 runs 15 residues. The CDR3 loop reads CASSDWTDLAYEQYF. CDR3 bases: TGTGCCAGCAGTGACTGGACAGATCTTGCCTACGAGCAGTACTTC.

Details on this clone: Distinct nucleotide sequences in the sample also encode this CDR3. J is TRBJ1-2 and V is TRBV5-4; a possible D gene is TRBD1 (5 bases). The CDR3 covers 13 residues. Germline V gene sequence: CDR1 SGHNT, CDR2 YYREEE (reference sequence). V was pared by 2 bases and J by 5 bases, with 10 bases between. CDR3 amino acids: CASSFQGGYGYTF. The CDR3 DNA reads as TGTGCCAGCAGCTTTCAGGGAGGATATGGCTACACCTTC.

This clone was detected only once. J is TRBJ1-3 and V is TRBV4-1; 8 nucleotides align to TRBD1. The J segment lost 7 bases and the V segment lost 0 bases, leaving 11 bases of the junction unmatched. This CDR3 is built from 17 residues. Per germline, CDR1 MGHRA and CDR2 YSYEKL. The CDR3 sequence: CASSQDLVQGARNTIYF. The CDR3 DNA sequence: TGCGCCAGCAGCCAAGATTTAGTCCAGGGGGCACGTAACACCATATATTTT.

This rearrangement joins TRBV30 to TRBJ2-5, with D unclear. With the DNA end fitting TRBJ2-7 better, the J assignment may be wrong. The CDR3 is made up of 13 amino acids. CDR1 is GTSNPN, CDR2 SVGIG, per germline (reference sequence). For the CDR3, the DNA is TGTGCCTGGAGTGTAGTAAGCCCCTACGAGCAGTACTTC. It is translated as CAWSVVSPYEQYF.

CDR3 region: CASSLARDEAFGYTF. CDR3 DNA sequence: TGTGCCAGCAGCTTAGCCCGGGACGAGGCATTTGGCTACACCTTC. This chain links TRBV7-8 with TRBJ1-2; perhaps TRBD1 as D (5 bases). This CDR3 spans 15 amino acids. The germline V and J ends were trimmed by 0 bases and 7 bases, with 15 bases remaining between them. CDR1 and CDR2 from the germline V gene are SGHVS and FQNEAQ.